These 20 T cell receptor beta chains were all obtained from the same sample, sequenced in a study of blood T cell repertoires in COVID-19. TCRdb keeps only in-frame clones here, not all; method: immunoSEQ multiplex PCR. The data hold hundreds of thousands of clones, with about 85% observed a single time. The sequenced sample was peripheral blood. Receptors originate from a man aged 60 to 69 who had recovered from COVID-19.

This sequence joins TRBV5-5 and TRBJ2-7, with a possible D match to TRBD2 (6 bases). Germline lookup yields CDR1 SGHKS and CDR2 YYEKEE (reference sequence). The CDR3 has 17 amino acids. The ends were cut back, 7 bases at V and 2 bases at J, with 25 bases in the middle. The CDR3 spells CASGEDSDPPYAYEQYV. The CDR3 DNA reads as TGTGCCAGCGGGGAGGACTCTGACCCACCTTACGCCTACGAGCAGTACGTC.

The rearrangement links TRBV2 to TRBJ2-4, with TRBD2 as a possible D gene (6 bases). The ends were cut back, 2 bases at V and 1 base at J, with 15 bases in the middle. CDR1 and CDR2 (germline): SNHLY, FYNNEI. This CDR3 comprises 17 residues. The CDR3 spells CASSERGGGWAKNIQYF. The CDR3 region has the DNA TGTGCCAGCAGTGAAAGGGGAGGAGGGTGGGCCAAAAACATTCAGTACTTC.

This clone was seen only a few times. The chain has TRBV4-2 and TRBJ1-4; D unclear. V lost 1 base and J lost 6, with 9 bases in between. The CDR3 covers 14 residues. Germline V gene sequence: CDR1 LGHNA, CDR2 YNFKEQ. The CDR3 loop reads CASSQGLRDEKLFF. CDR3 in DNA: TGTGCCAGCAGCCAAGGACTCAGAGATGAAAAACTGTTTTTT.

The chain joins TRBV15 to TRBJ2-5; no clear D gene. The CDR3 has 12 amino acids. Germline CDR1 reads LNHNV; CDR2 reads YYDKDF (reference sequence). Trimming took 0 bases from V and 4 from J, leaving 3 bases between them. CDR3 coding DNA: TGTGCCACCAGCAGAGATAGAGAGACCCAGTACTTC. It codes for CATSRDRETQYF.

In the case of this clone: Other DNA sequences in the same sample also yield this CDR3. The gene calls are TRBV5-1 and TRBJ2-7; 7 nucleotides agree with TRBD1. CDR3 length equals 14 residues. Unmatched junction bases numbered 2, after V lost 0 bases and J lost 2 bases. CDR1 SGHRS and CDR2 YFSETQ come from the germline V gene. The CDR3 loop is CASSLGQGPYEQYF. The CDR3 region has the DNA TGCGCCAGCAGCTTGGGACAGGGCCCCTACGAGCAGTACTTC.

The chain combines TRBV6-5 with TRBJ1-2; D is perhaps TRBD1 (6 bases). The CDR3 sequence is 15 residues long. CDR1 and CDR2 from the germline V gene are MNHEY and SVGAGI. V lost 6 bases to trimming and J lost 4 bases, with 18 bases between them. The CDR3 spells CASSPAGAIPYGYTF. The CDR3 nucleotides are TGTGCCAGCAGCCCAGCAGGGGCCATTCCCTATGGCTACACCTTC.

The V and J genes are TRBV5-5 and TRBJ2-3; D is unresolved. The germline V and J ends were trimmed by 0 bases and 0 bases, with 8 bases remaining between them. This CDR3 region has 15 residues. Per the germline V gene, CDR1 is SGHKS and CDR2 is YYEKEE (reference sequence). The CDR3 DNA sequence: TGTGCCAGCAGCTTGGACGGTACTAGCACAGATACGCAGTATTTT. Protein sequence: CASSLDGTSTDTQYF.

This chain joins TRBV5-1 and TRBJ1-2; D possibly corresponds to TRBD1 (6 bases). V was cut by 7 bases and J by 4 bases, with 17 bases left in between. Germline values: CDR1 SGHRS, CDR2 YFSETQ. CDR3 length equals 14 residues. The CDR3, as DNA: TGCGCCAGCTCATCTGGGGACACCCCCTATGGCTACACCTTC. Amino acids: CASSSGDTPYGYTF.

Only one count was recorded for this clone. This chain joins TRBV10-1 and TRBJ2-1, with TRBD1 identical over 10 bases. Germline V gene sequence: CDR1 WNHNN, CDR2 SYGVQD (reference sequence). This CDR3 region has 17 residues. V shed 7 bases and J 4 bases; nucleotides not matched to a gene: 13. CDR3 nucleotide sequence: TGCGCCAGCAACGGGGACAGGGGTTGTGGGGTGTACAATGAGCAGTTCTTC. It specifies CASNGDRGCGVYNEQFF.

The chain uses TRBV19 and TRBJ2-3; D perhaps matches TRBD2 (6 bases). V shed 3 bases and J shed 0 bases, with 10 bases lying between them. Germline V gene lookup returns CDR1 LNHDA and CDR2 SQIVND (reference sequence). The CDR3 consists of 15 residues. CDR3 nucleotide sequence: TGTGCCAGTAGTATTCGGGGGACTAGCACAGATACGCAGTATTTT. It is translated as CASSIRGTSTDTQYF.

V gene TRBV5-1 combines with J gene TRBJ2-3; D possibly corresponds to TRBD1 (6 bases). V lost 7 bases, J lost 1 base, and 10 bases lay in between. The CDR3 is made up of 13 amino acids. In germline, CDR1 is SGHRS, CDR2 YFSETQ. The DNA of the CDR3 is TGCGCCAGCTACGGACAGCGCACAGATACGCAGTATTTT. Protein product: CASYGQRTDTQYF.

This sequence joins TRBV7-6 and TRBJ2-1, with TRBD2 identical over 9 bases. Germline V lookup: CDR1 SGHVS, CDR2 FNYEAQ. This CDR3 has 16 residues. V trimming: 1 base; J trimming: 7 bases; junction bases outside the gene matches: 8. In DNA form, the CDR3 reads TGTGCCAGCAGCTTAGGCCCAGCGGGGGGACAGAATGAGCAGTTCTTC. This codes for CASSLGPAGGQNEQFF.

The CDR3 spells CASSDRGNTEAFF. The CDR3 DNA reads as TGTGCCAGCAGTGACAGGGGGAACACTGAAGCTTTCTTT. The V gene is TRBV6-1, the J gene TRBJ1-1, with D possibly being TRBD1 (6 bases). The ends were cut back, 3 bases at V and 1 base at J, with 6 bases in the middle. Looked up from germline, CDR1 is MNHNS and CDR2 is SASEGT. The CDR3 is 13 residues long.

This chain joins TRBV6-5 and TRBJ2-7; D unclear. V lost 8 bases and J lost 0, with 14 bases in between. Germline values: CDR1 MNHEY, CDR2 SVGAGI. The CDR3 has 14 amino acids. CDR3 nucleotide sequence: TGTGCCAGCGCCGAACATTCAAACTCCTACGAGCAGTACTTC. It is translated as CASAEHSNSYEQYF.

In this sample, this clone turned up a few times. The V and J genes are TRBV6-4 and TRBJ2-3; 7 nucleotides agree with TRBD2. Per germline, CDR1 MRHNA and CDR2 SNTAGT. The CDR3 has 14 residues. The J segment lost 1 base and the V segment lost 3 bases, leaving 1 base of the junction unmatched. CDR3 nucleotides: TGTGCCAGCAGTGAACGGGGGGGCACAGATACGCAGTATTTT. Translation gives CASSERGGTDTQYF.

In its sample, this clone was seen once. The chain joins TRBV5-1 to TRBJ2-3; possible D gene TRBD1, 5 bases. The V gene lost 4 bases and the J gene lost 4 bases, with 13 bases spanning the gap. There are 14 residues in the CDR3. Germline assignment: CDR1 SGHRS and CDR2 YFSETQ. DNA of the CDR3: TGCGCCAGCAGCCCGACCAGACAGCCAGATACGCAGTATTTT. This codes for CASSPTRQPDTQYF.

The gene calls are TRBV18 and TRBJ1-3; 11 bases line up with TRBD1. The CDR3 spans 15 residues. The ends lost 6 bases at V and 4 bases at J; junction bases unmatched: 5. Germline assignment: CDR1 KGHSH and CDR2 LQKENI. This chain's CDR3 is CASSRRTGGGNTIYF. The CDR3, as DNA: TGTGCCAGCTCCCGACGGACAGGGGGCGGAAACACCATATATTTT.

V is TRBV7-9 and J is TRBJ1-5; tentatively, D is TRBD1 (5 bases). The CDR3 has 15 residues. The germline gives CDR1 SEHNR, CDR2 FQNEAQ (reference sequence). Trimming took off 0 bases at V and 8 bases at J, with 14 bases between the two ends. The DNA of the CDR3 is TGTGCCAGCAGCTTAGCGCATCAGGGTCCTGAGCCCCAGCATTTT. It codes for CASSLAHQGPEPQHF. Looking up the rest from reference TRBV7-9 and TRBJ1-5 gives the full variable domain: DTGVSQNPRHKITKRGQNVTFRCDPISEHNRLYWYRQTLGQGPEFLTYFQNEAQLEKSRLLSDRFSAERPKGSFSTLEIQRTEQGDSAMYLCASSLAHQGPEPQHFGDGTRLSIL.

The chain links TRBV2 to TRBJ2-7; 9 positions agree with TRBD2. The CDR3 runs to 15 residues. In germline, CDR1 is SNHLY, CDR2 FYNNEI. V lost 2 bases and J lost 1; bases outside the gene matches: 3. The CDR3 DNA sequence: TGTGCCAGCAGTGAACTCGCGGGGGGGTCCTACGAGCAGTACTTC. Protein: CASSELAGGSYEQYF.

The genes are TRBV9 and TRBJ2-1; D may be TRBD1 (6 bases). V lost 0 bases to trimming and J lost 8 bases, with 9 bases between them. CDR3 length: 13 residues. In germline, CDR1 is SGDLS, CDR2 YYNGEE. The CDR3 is CASSVARGYEQFF. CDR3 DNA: TGTGCCAGCAGCGTAGCTAGGGGGTATGAGCAGTTCTTC.